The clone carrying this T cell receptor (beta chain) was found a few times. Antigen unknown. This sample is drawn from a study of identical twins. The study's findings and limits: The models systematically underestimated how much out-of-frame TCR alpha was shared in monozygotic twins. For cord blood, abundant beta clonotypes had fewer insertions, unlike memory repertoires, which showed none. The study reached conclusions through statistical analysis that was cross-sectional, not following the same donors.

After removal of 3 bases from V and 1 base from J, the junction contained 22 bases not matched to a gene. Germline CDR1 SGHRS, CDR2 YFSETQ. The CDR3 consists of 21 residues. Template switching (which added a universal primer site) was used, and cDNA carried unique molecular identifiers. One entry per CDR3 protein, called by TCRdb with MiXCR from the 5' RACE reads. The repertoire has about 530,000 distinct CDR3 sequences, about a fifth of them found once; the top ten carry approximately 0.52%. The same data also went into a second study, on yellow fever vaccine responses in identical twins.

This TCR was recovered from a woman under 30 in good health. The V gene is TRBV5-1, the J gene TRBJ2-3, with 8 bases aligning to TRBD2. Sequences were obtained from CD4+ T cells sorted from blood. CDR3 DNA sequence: TGCGCCAGCAGCTCCTACCGAGCGGGAGCTGTCGTTGGATATCGCACAGATACGCAGTATTTT. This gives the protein CASSSYRAGAVVGYRTDTQYF. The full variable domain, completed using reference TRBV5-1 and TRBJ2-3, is KAGVTQTPRYLIKTRGQQVTLSCSPISGHRSVSWYQQTPGQGLQFLFEYFSETQRNKGNFPGRFSGRQFSNSRSEMNVSTLELGDSALYLCASSSYRAGAVVGYRTDTQYFGPGTRLTVL.